Shown below are 20 T cell receptor beta chains from a single sample sequenced in a study of somatic mutations in cytotoxic T cells in rheumatoid arthritis. Profiling relied on immunoSEQ multiplex PCR, and the TCRdb table lists in-frame clones only, not all of them. The table lists some 15,000 clones, approximately 72% of them singletons. Input material: CD8+ T cells sorted from blood. The receptors shown here come from an adult with rheumatoid arthritis.

J is TRBJ2-5 and V is TRBV5-4; the match to TRBD2 covers 11 bases. The J segment lost 3 bases and the V segment lost 4 bases, leaving 8 bases of the junction unmatched. CDR3 length: 16 residues. Germline V gene data show CDR1 as SGHNT and CDR2 as YYREEE (reference sequence). The CDR3 protein is CASSPLAGGSKETQYF. The CDR3 nucleotides read TGTGCCAGCAGCCCCCTAGCGGGGGGTTCCAAAGAGACCCAGTACTTC.

This chain uses TRBV7-9 with TRBJ1-1; TRBD1 aligns across 9 bases. The V gene end was trimmed by 5 bases and the J gene end by 4 bases; junction bases not matched to a gene: 8. CDR3 length: 15 residues. Germline assignment: CDR1 SEHNR and CDR2 FQNEAQ (reference sequence). CDR3 region: CASSLQTGGGTEAFF. The CDR3 coding sequence is TGTGCCAGCAGCCTACAGACAGGGGGAGGCACTGAAGCTTTCTTT. The whole variable domain, remainder taken from reference TRBV7-9 and TRBJ1-1, is DTGVSQNPRHKITKRGQNVTFRCDPISEHNRLYWYRQTLGQGPEFLTYFQNEAQLEKSRLLSDRFSAERPKGSFSTLEIQRTEQGDSAMYLCASSLQTGGGTEAFFGQGTRLTVV.

V gene TRBV30 combines with J gene TRBJ2-1; 8 bases line up with TRBD2. V lost 7 bases and J lost 10; bases outside the gene matches: 3. The CDR3 totals 10 residues. Germline V gene sequence: CDR1 GTSNPN, CDR2 SVGIG (reference sequence). The CDR3 reads CAFSGGEQFF. The DNA for the CDR3 is TGTGCCTTTTCGGGGGGGGAGCAGTTCTTC. Complete variable domain (other parts from reference TRBV30 and TRBJ2-1): SQTIHQWPATLVQPVGSPLSLECTVEGTSNPNLYWYRQAAGRGLQLLFYSVGIGQISSEVPQNLSASRPQDRQFILSSKKLLLSDSGFYLCAFSGGEQFFGPGTRLTVL.

This clone is a singleton in its sample. V usage is TRBV28 and J usage is TRBJ1-1; D is unresolved. Trimming pared 1 base from V and 1 base from J, leaving 7 bases between. The CDR3 extends over 14 amino acids. Germline V gene sequence: CDR1 MDHEN, CDR2 SYDVKM. CDR3 in DNA: TGTGCCAGCAGTTTATCCGCCAGGAACACTGAAGCTTTCTTT. Protein: CASSLSARNTEAFF.

The chain employs TRBV7-9 and TRBJ2-5; tentatively, D is TRBD1 or TRBD2 (6 bases each). The ends were cut back, 2 bases at V and 2 bases at J, with 15 bases in the middle. Germline CDR1 SEHNR, CDR2 FQNEAQ (reference sequence). The CDR3 loop spans 16 amino acids. The DNA of the CDR3 is TGTGCCAGCAGCTTAATACAGGGTAGCGGTCAAGAGACCCAGTACTTC. It is translated as CASSLIQGSGQETQYF.

This clone was seen only a few times. V is TRBV2 and J is TRBJ2-7, with D hard to call. V was shortened by 1 base and J by 3 bases, with 10 bases between the two germline ends. Germline CDR1 and CDR2: SNHLY and FYNNEI. The CDR3 contains 14 residues. The CDR3 here is CASSEGPGNYEQYF. The CDR3, as DNA: TGTGCCAGCAGTGAAGGCCCGGGTAACTACGAGCAGTACTTC.

This chain uses TRBV19 with TRBJ1-2, with 9 nucleotides matching TRBD1. Germline assignment: CDR1 LNHDA and CDR2 SQIVND (reference sequence). V lost 9 bases, J lost 4 bases, and 12 bases stayed unmatched. The CDR3 has 15 residues. The CDR3 here is CASRISQGASYGYTF. CDR3 coding DNA: TGTGCCAGCCGGATCTCACAGGGGGCCAGCTATGGCTACACCTTC.

By its share, this clone is medium-sized (0.01 to 0.1%). The rearrangement joins TRBV30 to TRBJ2-5; the match to TRBD2 covers 12 bases. Germline CDR1 GTSNPN, CDR2 SVGIG (reference sequence). The CDR3 extends over 14 amino acids. V was clipped by 3 bases and J by 2 bases; unmatched bases: 1. The CDR3 sequence: CAWRLAGGQETQYF. The DNA for the CDR3 is TGTGCCTGGAGACTAGCGGGGGGACAAGAGACCCAGTACTTC.

By sample share, this clone is medium-sized. The genes are TRBV7-9 and TRBJ2-5; 8 bases are a match to TRBD1. CDR1 SEHNR and CDR2 FQNEAQ come from the germline V gene (reference sequence). The CDR3 spans 15 residues. J lost 3 bases, V lost 5 bases, and 8 bases had no gene match. This CDR3 reads CASSPPAGGEETQYF. CDR3 in DNA: TGTGCCAGCAGCCCCCCGGCAGGGGGCGAAGAGACCCAGTACTTC.

CDR3 protein: CASSLPSGVPDEQFF. CDR3 nucleotide sequence: TGTGCCAGCAGCTTGCCTAGCGGGGTCCCCGATGAGCAGTTCTTC. The chain carries TRBV5-8 and TRBJ2-1; 9 positions match TRBD2. In germline, CDR1 is SGHTS, CDR2 YDEGEE. There are 15 residues in the CDR3. J gave up 8 bases and V 1 base, and 7 bases lay outside the gene matches.

The chain is built from TRBV30 and TRBJ1-2, with D perhaps TRBD1 (6 bases). CDR1 GTSNPN and CDR2 SVGIG come from the germline V gene (reference sequence). This CDR3 region has 15 residues. V dropped 1 base and J dropped 4 bases, with 16 bases sitting between them. The CDR3 loop reads CAWSALQGISYGYTF. The CDR3 DNA follows: TGTGCCTGGAGTGCCCTACAGGGAATCTCCTATGGCTACACCTTC. The whole variable domain, filled in from reference TRBV30 and TRBJ1-2, reads SQTIHQWPATLVQPVGSPLSLECTVEGTSNPNLYWYRQAAGRGLQLLFYSVGIGQISSEVPQNLSASRPQDRQFILSSKKLLLSDSGFYLCAWSALQGISYGYTFGSGTRLTVV.

In DNA, the CDR3 is TGTGCCAGTAGTATTGGGGGTTGGAATCAGCCCCAGCATTTT. This sequence encodes CASSIGGWNQPQHF. J is TRBJ1-5 and V is TRBV19, with D tentatively TRBD1 (5 bases). The V gene's germline CDR1 is LNHDA and CDR2 SQIVND (reference sequence). Between the trimmed V and J ends, which lost 3 bases and 4 bases, there was a span of 10 bases. The CDR3 covers 14 residues. The full variable domain, its missing parts supplied by reference TRBV19 and TRBJ1-5, is DGGITQSPKYLFRKEGQNVTLSCEQNLNHDAMYWYRQDPGQGLRLIYYSQIVNDFQKGDIAEGYSVSREKKESFPLTVTSAQKNPTAFYLCASSIGGWNQPQHFGDGTRLSIL.

The chain has TRBV5-6 and TRBJ1-2; 8 bases line up with TRBD1. CDR1 is SGHDT, CDR2 YYEEEE, per germline. With V trimmed by 7 bases and J by 7 bases, 9 bases remained unmatched. The CDR3 contains 13 residues. The CDR3 DNA follows: TGTGCCAGCTTGCTCGGACAGGGCTCTGGCTACACCTTC. This sequence encodes CASLLGQGSGYTF.

This sequence joins TRBV13 and TRBJ2-3; D is unclear. Trimming took 0 bases from V and 3 from J, leaving 13 bases between them. Per germline, CDR1 PRHDT and CDR2 FYEKMQ (reference sequence). The length of the CDR3 is 16 residues. The CDR3 nucleotides are TGTGCCAGCAGCTTAGGCCTAAGGGTGGGGACAGATACGCAGTATTTT. It translates to CASSLGLRVGTDTQYF.

This clone has just one count. The J gene is TRBJ1-4, the V gene TRBV7-9; the D gene is possibly TRBD1 (6 bases). V was trimmed by 4 bases and J by 7 bases, leaving 16 bases between them. Germline CDR1 reads SEHNR; CDR2 reads FQNEAQ (reference sequence). The CDR3 is 15 residues long. CDR3 nucleotides: TGTGCCAGCAGCTCAACAGGGAGCGTAAGTGAAAAACTGTTTTTT. Protein: CASSSTGSVSEKLFF.

The chain carries TRBV5-6 and TRBJ2-5, with unresolved D. V dropped 0 bases and J dropped 5 bases, with 11 bases sitting between them. The CDR3 runs 14 residues. From germline, CDR1 is SGHDT and CDR2 YYEEEE. The CDR3 protein is CASSLGLTRETQYF. The CDR3 DNA sequence: TGTGCCAGCAGCTTGGGCCTTACAAGGGAGACCCAGTACTTC.

CDR3 protein: CASTMSGGGGYEQYF. CDR3 nucleotides: TGTGCCAGCACCATGTCGGGCGGGGGAGGCTACGAGCAGTACTTC. This chain links TRBV11-2 with TRBJ2-7, with 7 bases identical to TRBD2. CDR1 is SGHAT and CDR2 is FQNNGV in the germline V gene. V lost 7 bases and J lost 3; bases outside the gene matches: 12. The CDR3 runs 15 residues.

The chain links TRBV19 to TRBJ2-1; TRBD2 matches 8 bases. V lost 0 bases, J lost 9 bases, and 4 bases stayed unmatched. The CDR3 covers 14 residues. Germline V gene data show CDR1 as LNHDA and CDR2 as SQIVND (reference sequence). The DNA for the CDR3 is TGTGCCAGTAGTATAGATGAGCGGGGGACTGAGCAGTTCTTC. It encodes CASSIDERGTEQFF.

This rearrangement joins TRBV27 to TRBJ1-5; D is possibly TRBD1 (6 bases). The CDR3 has 15 amino acids. Germline CDR1 and CDR2: MNHEY and SMNVEV (reference sequence). V lost 4 bases, J lost 6 bases, and 16 bases lay in between. The CDR3 nucleotides read TGTGCCAGCAGTTCTCTACCGGGGGCGAGTCAGCCCCAGCATTTT. It is translated as CASSSLPGASQPQHF.

This clone was seen a handful of times. The rearrangement joins TRBV15 to TRBJ2-5, with TRBD1 identical over 10 bases. Germline V gene data show CDR1 as LNHNV and CDR2 as YYDKDF (reference sequence). CDR3 length equals 14 residues. V dropped 6 bases and J dropped 5; count of bases not matched to a gene: 6. The CDR3 is CATRETGGAETQYF. The DNA of the CDR3 is TGTGCCACCAGAGAGACAGGGGGCGCGGAGACCCAGTACTTC.